Below are 24 T cell receptor beta chains sequenced from a single sample in a study of cytomegalovirus exposure and HLA in healthy donors. PCR amplification relied on 60 Vbeta primers (plus 13 Jbeta primers). Assay: immunoSEQ multiplex PCR; the TCRdb copy retains only in-frame clones and omits some. The sample includes about 40,000 clones, approximately 63% of them seen just once. Input material: PBMCs. The receptors derive from a man between 35 and 55 years old in good health and CMV-seronegative.

The chain couples TRBV6-5 to TRBJ1-1, with TRBD1 matching 12 bases. This CDR3 has 15 residues. Germline V lookup: CDR1 MNHEY, CDR2 SVGAGI. Trimming took 5 bases from V and 5 from J; bases not matched to a gene: 6. In DNA form, the CDR3 reads TGTGCCAGCAGTCCGGGACAGGGGGCGAGAACTGAAGCTTTCTTT. Translating gives CASSPGQGARTEAFF.

This clone has just one count. V is TRBV18 and J is TRBJ2-5; no firm D call. The ends were cut back, 2 bases at V and 5 bases at J, with 9 bases in the middle. This CDR3 is built from 13 residues. The germline CDR1 and CDR2 sequences are KGHSH and LQKENI. The CDR3 loop reads CASSPGQVETQYF. CDR3 sequence (DNA): TGTGCCAGCTCACCAGGCCAGGTGGAGACCCAGTACTTC.

The V and J genes are TRBV28 and TRBJ2-5; 9 nucleotides agree with TRBD1. Looked up from germline, CDR1 is MDHEN and CDR2 is SYDVKM. V shed 5 bases, J shed 2 bases, and the junction held 9 bases outside the gene matches. The CDR3 sequence is 16 residues long. The CDR3 spells CASSRTGGVSQETQYF. In DNA form, the CDR3 reads TGTGCCAGCAGTCGAACAGGGGGCGTAAGTCAAGAGACCCAGTACTTC.

This chain links TRBV10-3 with TRBJ2-7; a weak D match, TRBD2 (6 bases). V lost 7 bases and J lost 0, with 10 bases in between. CDR3 length equals 13 residues. Germline V lookup: CDR1 ENHRY, CDR2 SYGVKD. CDR3 loop: CAINPGGSYEQYF. The CDR3 region has the DNA TGTGCCATCAACCCCGGGGGCTCCTACGAGCAGTACTTC.

The genes are TRBV4-1 and TRBJ1-1, with D possibly being TRBD1 (5 bases). This CDR3 spans 15 amino acids. Trimming removed 0 bases at V and 1 base at J, with 9 bases between. Per germline, CDR1 MGHRA and CDR2 YSYEKL. The CDR3 nucleotides are TGCGCCAGCAGCCAAGATAAGGGGTGGAACACTGAAGCTTTCTTT. Protein sequence: CASSQDKGWNTEAFF.

J is TRBJ2-3 and V is TRBV11-2; 7 nucleotides line up with TRBD2. The CDR3 totals 15 residues. After removal of 3 bases from V and 0 bases from J, the junction contained 3 bases not matched to a gene. Germline-derived CDR1 and CDR2 are SGHAT and FQNNGV. The CDR3 nucleotides are TGTGCCAGCAGCTTTAGCGGGTCTAGCACAGATACGCAGTATTTT. It encodes CASSFSGSSTDTQYF. The whole variable domain, filled in from reference TRBV11-2 and TRBJ2-3, reads EAGVAQSPRYKIIEKRQSVAFWCNPISGHATLYWYQQILGQGPKLLIQFQNNGVVDDSQLPKDRFSAERLKGVDSTLKIQPAKLEDSAVYLCASSFSGSSTDTQYFGPGTRLTVL.

The chain couples TRBV5-1 to TRBJ2-5, with D possibly being TRBD1 (6 bases). The CDR3 is 15 residues long. CDR1 SGHRS and CDR2 YFSETQ come from the germline V gene. V lost 0 bases, J lost 5 bases, and 14 bases lay in between. The CDR3 coding sequence is TGCGCCAGCAGCTTGGCGGGACAAATGGGGGAGACCCAGTACTTC. Residues: CASSLAGQMGETQYF.

J is TRBJ1-1 and V is TRBV29-1; D possibly corresponds to TRBD1 (6 bases). Germline V gene sequence: CDR1 SQVTM, CDR2 ANQGSEA. There are 11 residues in the CDR3. V was clipped by 1 base and J by 10 bases, with 10 bases between them. As DNA, the CDR3 is TGCAGCGTTGAAGTGAACAGGGCAGCTTTCTTT. Protein sequence: CSVEVNRAAFF.

With regard to this clone: The junction does not match germline at one end; this may be a read error. The J gene is TRBJ2-7, the V gene TRBV7-7, with TRBD2 as a possible D gene (5 bases). The CDR3 runs 13 residues. The germline V gene encodes CDR1 SSHAT and CDR2 FNYEAQ (reference sequence). The CDR3 reads CASSSARGYEQYF. In DNA form, the CDR3 reads TGTGCTAGCAGCTCCGCCCGGGGTTACGAGCAGTACTTC.

The J gene is TRBJ2-6, the V gene TRBV28; weak D call: TRBD2 (6 bases). From germline, CDR1 is MDHEN and CDR2 SYDVKM. V was shortened by 6 bases and J by 0 bases, with 15 bases between the two germline ends. This CDR3 has 17 residues. The CDR3 protein is CASSPPGGVSGANVLTF. The CDR3 nucleotides read TGTGCCAGCAGCCCTCCCGGCGGGGTCTCTGGGGCCAACGTCCTGACTTTC.

This clone appeared a single time. The CDR3 DNA follows: TGTGCCAGCAAACAGGGAGGGGATACGCAGTATTTT. Translation gives CASKQGGDTQYF. V is TRBV2 and J is TRBJ2-3, with D possibly matching TRBD2 (7 bases). This CDR3 contains 12 residues. Trimming shortened V by 7 bases and J by 6 bases, and 11 bases separated the two germline ends. Germline lookup yields CDR1 SNHLY and CDR2 FYNNEI.

This clone came up a few times. This sequence joins TRBV6-5 and TRBJ1-2, with 8 bases that match TRBD1. Trimming removed 6 bases from V and 5 bases from J; junction bases left unmatched: 5. The CDR3 loop spans 13 amino acids. Germline V lookup: CDR1 MNHEY, CDR2 SVGAGI. The DNA for the CDR3 is TGTGCCAGCAGCCCCGACAGGGGATATGGCTACACCTTC. The encoded protein is CASSPDRGYGYTF.

This clone was seen a handful of times. The chain is built from TRBV5-6 and TRBJ1-2, with a weak D call TRBD1 (5 bases). Between the trimmed V and J ends, which lost 2 bases and 4 bases, there was a span of 12 bases. This CDR3 is 14 amino acids long. Germline V CDR1 and CDR2: SGHDT, YYEEEE. This chain's CDR3 is CASSFPGIGYGYTF. In DNA, the CDR3 is TGTGCCAGCAGCTTCCCAGGGATAGGCTATGGCTACACCTTC.

This chain links TRBV2 with TRBJ2-7; D is uncertain. This CDR3 region has 12 residues. V was trimmed by 6 bases and J by 2 bases, leaving 8 bases between them. CDR1 is SNHLY, CDR2 FYNNEI, per germline. The CDR3 protein is CASRLETYEQYF. CDR3 DNA: TGTGCCAGCAGATTAGAAACCTACGAGCAGTACTTC. Supplemented by reference TRBV2 and TRBJ2-7, the full variable domain reads EPEVTQTPSHQVTQMGQEVILRCVPISNHLYFYWYRQILGQKVEFLVSFYNNEISEKSEIFDDQFSVERPDGSNFTLKIRSTKLEDSAMYFCASRLETYEQYFGPGTRLTVT.

A single count supports this clone. The chain is built from TRBV5-4 and TRBJ2-1, with a possible D match to TRBD2 (6 bases). V was pared by 0 bases and J by 0 bases, with 16 bases between. Germline CDR1 reads SGHNT; CDR2 reads YYREEE (reference sequence). The length of the CDR3 is 18 residues. The CDR3 here is CASSLGGGASTSYNEQFF. The CDR3 DNA reads TGTGCCAGCAGCTTGGGGGGCGGGGCATCGACCTCCTACAATGAGCAGTTCTTC. Complete variable domain (other parts from reference TRBV5-4 and TRBJ2-1): ETGVTQSPTHLIKTRGQQVTLRCSSQSGHNTVSWYQQALGQGPQFIFQYYREEENGRGNFPPRFSGLQFPNYSSELNVNALELDDSALYLCASSLGGGASTSYNEQFFGPGTRLTVL.

In the case of this clone: The conserved phenylalanine or tryptophan is not found at the CDR3 terminus, so this likely reflects a read error. J is TRBJ1-2 and V is TRBV27, with a possible D match to TRBD1 (6 bases). V dropped 8 bases and J dropped 4 bases, with 14 bases sitting between them. The germline V gene encodes CDR1 MNHEY and CDR2 SMNVEV (reference sequence). This CDR3 region has 13 residues. The CDR3 is CASSTGGLYGYTV. CDR3 DNA: TGTGCCAGCTCCACGGGGGGGCTCTATGGCTACACCGTC.

J is TRBJ2-2 and V is TRBV4-2; D is perhaps TRBD1 (5 bases). The CDR3 is 16 amino acids. Trimming removed 1 base at V and 0 bases at J, with 9 bases between. From germline, CDR1 is LGHNA and CDR2 YNFKEQ. The CDR3 region is CASSQADTPNTGELFF. In DNA, the CDR3 is TGTGCCAGCAGCCAAGCGGACACCCCGAACACCGGGGAGCTGTTTTTT.

This sequence joins TRBV5-1 and TRBJ1-1; D ambiguous. The CDR3 extends over 11 amino acids. In germline, CDR1 is SGHRS, CDR2 YFSETQ. The V and J ends lost 6 bases and 7 bases respectively, with 10 bases between them. In nucleotides, the CDR3 is TGCGCCAGCATTTCAGGCGTTGAAGCTTTCTTT. Encoded protein: CASISGVEAFF.

The chain uses TRBV7-9 and TRBJ1-2; no clear D gene. Deletions cut 0 bases from V and 8 bases from J, with 13 bases between. The length of the CDR3 is 14 residues. Germline V CDR1 and CDR2: SEHNR, FQNEAQ (reference sequence). Here the CDR3 DNA reads TGTGCCAGCAGCTTAGCAGCCCCGTTAGCGGGCTACACCTTC. It encodes CASSLAAPLAGYTF.

The chain combines TRBV5-1 with TRBJ1-2, with D maybe TRBD1 (5 bases). Germline loops: CDR1 SGHRS, CDR2 YFSETQ. The CDR3 contains 17 residues. Trimming pared 4 bases from V and 2 bases from J, leaving 21 bases between. CDR3 in amino acids: CASSDGPRQPRNYGYTF. CDR3 in DNA: TGCGCCAGCAGCGACGGCCCAAGACAGCCAAGGAACTATGGCTACACCTTC. The variable domain in full, completed from reference TRBV5-1 and TRBJ1-2, reads KAGVTQTPRYLIKTRGQQVTLSCSPISGHRSVSWYQQTPGQGLQFLFEYFSETQRNKGNFPGRFSGRQFSNSRSEMNVSTLELGDSALYLCASSDGPRQPRNYGYTFGSGTRLTVV.

This clone turned up a few times. The rearrangement links TRBV6-1 to TRBJ2-1; 7 positions match TRBD1. The CDR3 runs 15 residues. The V and J ends lost 1 base and 3 bases, in that order; junction bases with no gene match: 3. CDR1 is MNHNS, CDR2 SASEGT, per germline. In DNA, the CDR3 is TGTGCCAGCAGTGAAGAGGGGGACAGCTACAATGAGCAGTTCTTC. Its protein is CASSEEGDSYNEQFF.

This clone was counted a few times. The chain's CDR3 is CASSSGTGVRSSYNEQFF. The CDR3 nucleotides read TGCGCCAGCAGCTCCGGGACAGGGGTACGGAGCTCCTACAATGAGCAGTTCTTC. The chain employs TRBV10-1 and TRBJ2-1, with 10 nucleotides matching TRBD1. With 6 bases clipped from V and 0 bases from J, the junction kept 11 bases outside the gene matches. Germline lookup yields CDR1 WNHNN and CDR2 SYGVQD (reference sequence). The length of the CDR3 is 18 residues.

This chain connects TRBV15 to TRBJ2-7, with D perhaps TRBD1 (5 bases). V was trimmed by 1 base and J by 3 bases, leaving 7 bases between them. CDR3 size: 13 residues. Germline V CDR1 and CDR2: LNHNV, YYDKDF (reference sequence). This chain's CDR3 is CATSRGGLYEQYF. The CDR3 nucleotides are TGTGCCACCAGCAGAGGGGGCCTCTACGAGCAGTACTTC. The full variable domain, in which reference TRBV15 and TRBJ2-7 provide the parts outside the CDR3, is DAMVIQNPRYQVTQFGKPVTLSCSQTLNHNVMYWYQQKSSQAPKLLFHYYDKDFNNEADTPDNFQSRRPNTSFCFLDIRSPGLGDTAMYLCATSRGGLYEQYFGPGTRLTVT.

The gene calls are TRBV7-2 and TRBJ1-1, with D possibly being TRBD1 (5 bases). The CDR3 extends over 15 amino acids. V lost 1 base and J lost 0, with 9 bases in between. CDR1 is SGHTA and CDR2 is FQGNSA in the germline V gene. The CDR3 is CASSLVPGMNTEAFF. In DNA, the CDR3 is TGTGCCAGCAGCTTAGTCCCAGGGATGAACACTGAAGCTTTCTTT.